This T cell receptor beta chain was recovered during a study of cytomegalovirus exposure and HLA in healthy donors. The CDR3 has 14 residues. The germline V gene has CDR1 LNHDA and CDR2 SQIVND (reference sequence). Trimming removed 7 bases at V and 3 bases at J, with 15 bases between. A multiplex PCR was run with 60 Vbeta primers and 13 Jbeta primers. Profiled with immunoSEQ multiplex PCR; TCRdb holds only in-frame clones, not every one. Its table records 65,000 to 90,000 clones. The genes are TRBV19 and TRBJ1-1; D not resolved. The TCR comes from a female donor in good health and CMV-seropositive. Sequencing was performed on PBMCs. The CDR3 nucleotides are TGTGCCAGTACCATAAATCCCCTAGACACTGAAGCTTTCTTT. Its protein is CASTINPLDTEAFF.